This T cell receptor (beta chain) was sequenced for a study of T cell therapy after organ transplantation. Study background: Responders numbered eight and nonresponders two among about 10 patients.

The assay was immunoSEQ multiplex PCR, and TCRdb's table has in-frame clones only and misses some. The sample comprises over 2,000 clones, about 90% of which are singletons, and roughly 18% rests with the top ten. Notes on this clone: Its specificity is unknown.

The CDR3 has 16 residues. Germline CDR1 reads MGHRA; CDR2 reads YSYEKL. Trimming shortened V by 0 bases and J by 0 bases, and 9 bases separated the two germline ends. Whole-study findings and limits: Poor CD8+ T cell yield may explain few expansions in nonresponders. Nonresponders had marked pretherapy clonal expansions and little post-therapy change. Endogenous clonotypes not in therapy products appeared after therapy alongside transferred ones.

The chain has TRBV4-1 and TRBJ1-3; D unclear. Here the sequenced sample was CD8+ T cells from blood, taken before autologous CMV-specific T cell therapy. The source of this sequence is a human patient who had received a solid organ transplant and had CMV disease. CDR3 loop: CASSQDGGFSGNTIYF. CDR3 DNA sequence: TGCGCCAGCAGCCAAGATGGCGGCTTCTCTGGAAACACCATATATTTT.